This T cell receptor (beta chain) was profiled in a study of blood T cell repertoires in COVID-19. About the study: Acute-phase and convalescent COVID-19 samples originated in the United States, Italy and Spain. Sample material is recorded as cDNA or gDNA derived from T cells, B-cell-depleted T cells, or PBMCs.

This clone was observed a few times. Study processing details: Estimates of nucleated cell counts were drawn from the amplification of reference gene primers. The table came from immunoSEQ multiplex PCR; TCRdb's copy has only in-frame clones and leaves some out. V and J calls and clone size are as listed in that table; D and trimming were resolved from the DNA. The data hold about 380,000 clones, with nearly 90% observed a single time. The V end lost 0 bases, the J end lost 4 bases, and 9 bases lay between the germline ends. Germline CDR1 is ENHRY and CDR2 is SYGVKD. The CDR3 is 14 residues long. The sequence came from a man between 18 and 35 years old with active or convalescent COVID-19. Sample: peripheral blood. The chain links TRBV10-3 to TRBJ1-1; TRBD1 might be the D (5 bases). CDR3 DNA sequence: TGTGCCATCAGTGAGTCGGCAGGGCGCACTGAAGCTTTCTTT. Amino acids: CAISESAGRTEAFF.